This T cell receptor beta chain was captured in a study of CD8+CD57+ T cells in acquired aplastic anemia. Genomic DNA constituted the template upon which TCR beta VDJ and CDR3 profiling was performed. TCRdb processed the reads anew with MiXCR; each CDR3 protein has one entry. The sample carries fewer than 200,000 distinct CDR3 sequences, about 64% recorded once. An expansion of CD8+CD57+ cells by flow cytometry had been shown in patients chosen for sequencing. The cohort consisted entirely of patients having severe acquired aplastic anemia. The CDR3 sequence is 12 residues long. From germline, CDR1 is ENHRY and CDR2 SYGVKD. V lost 4 bases to trimming and J lost 3 bases, with 7 bases between them. Study outcomes and limitations: Patients and controls shared about 27 CD8+ CDR3 sequences.

As to this clonotype: Its antigen is not identified.

Sequenced sample: sorted CD4+, CD8+, or CD8+CD57+ T cells (not recorded which) from PBMCs. V usage is TRBV10-3 and J usage is TRBJ2-7; D unresolved. This receptor was identified in a human donor with aplastic anemia. This chain's CDR3 is CAISVAGYEQYF. CDR3 bases: TGTGCCATCAGTGTGGCCGGCTACGAGCAGTACTTC.